This T cell receptor beta chain came from a study of CD8 T cells in Susac syndrome. The sequenced target, TCR beta, came from blood CD8+ and CD4+ T cells. The CDR3 totals 16 residues. V lost 0 bases, J lost 5 bases, and 16 bases lay in between. CDR1 LGHDT and CDR2 YNNKEL come from the germline V gene (reference sequence). Reverse transcription of roughly 0.5 to 1 ug RNA was carried out with random hexamers. The TCR beta CDR3 was amplified by immunoSEQ multiplex PCR across 54 Vbeta, 13 Jbeta. TCRdb analysed the immunoSEQ multiplex PCR reads with MiXCR anew, one entry per CDR3 protein. The sample consists of 230,000 or so distinct CDR3 sequences, 95% of them appearing once.

The sequencing sample was made of CD4+ T cells from PBMCs. This TCR was sampled from a human donor with multiple sclerosis. The chain links TRBV3-1 to TRBJ1-1; unclear D gene. The CDR3: CASSQEWVGLVTEAFF. The CDR3 region has the DNA TGTGCCAGCAGCCAAGAATGGGTAGGGTTGGTGACTGAAGCTTTCTTT. The full variable domain, with the rest looked up from reference TRBV3-1 and TRBJ1-1, is DTAVSQTPKYLVTQMGNDKSIKCEQNLGHDTMYWYKQDSKKFLKIMFSYNNKELIINETVPNRFSPKSPDKAHLNLHINSLELGDSAVYFCASSQEWVGLVTEAFFGQGTRLTVV.